The 19 T cell receptor beta chains below come from one sample, sequenced in a study of PD-L1 blockade in urothelial cancer (dated by TCRdb to 2015 to 2018). The library was made by the immunoSEQ multiplex PCR assay. Drawn from immuneACCESS, this table holds only the in-frame rearrangements with V and J called that TCRdb kept. Clones are partly lost; checked studies trace under half to an unresolved V gene and leave the rest unexplained. Here the sample has 70,000 to 75,000 clones; roughly nine tenths occur a single time. The ten largest clones take up less than 4% of the sample. Sequenced material: PBMCs, taken around atezolizumab (anti-PD-L1) treatment. These receptors were obtained from a man aged 55 to 70 with urothelial cancer.

The J gene is TRBJ2-2, the V gene TRBV5-6; possible D gene TRBD2, 5 bases. This CDR3 is 18 amino acids long. Germline lookup yields CDR1 SGHDT and CDR2 YYEEEE. The V end lost 0 bases, the J end lost 1 base, and 16 bases lay between the germline ends. The CDR3 coding sequence is TGTGCCAGCAGCTTGGTACAGAGAAGCGGACGGAACACCGGGGAGCTGTTTTTT. It specifies CASSLVQRSGRNTGELFF.

The chain carries TRBV2 and TRBJ2-7; D may be TRBD1 (5 bases). This CDR3 is 12 amino acids long. Trimming removed 8 bases at V and 2 bases at J, with 10 bases between. Germline V CDR1 and CDR2: SNHLY, FYNNEI. The CDR3 protein is CASGLGPYEQYF. The CDR3 DNA reads TGTGCCAGCGGGTTGGGGCCCTACGAGCAGTACTTC.

A few counts support this clone. The rearrangement links TRBV5-1 to TRBJ1-6, with 10 nucleotides matching TRBD1. This CDR3 is built from 16 residues. Germline CDR1 reads SGHRS; CDR2 reads YFSETQ. Trimming at V came to 2 bases and at J to 8 bases, leaving 7 bases not matched to a gene. The CDR3 here is CASSLDVGTGDSPLHF. CDR3 DNA: TGCGCCAGCAGCTTAGACGTCGGGACAGGGGATTCACCCCTCCACTTT.

V usage is TRBV6-4 and J usage is TRBJ2-5; possibly TRBD2 for D (6 bases). V was shortened by 4 bases and J by 14 bases, with 8 bases between the two germline ends. The CDR3 is 9 amino acids. The germline V gene encodes CDR1 MRHNA and CDR2 SNTAGT. DNA of the CDR3: TGTGCCAGCAGTGGGCGGGGTTACTTC. The encoded protein is CASSGRGYF.

The chain joins TRBV25-1 to TRBJ2-5; D is possibly TRBD2 (6 bases). V was clipped by 1 base and J by 5 bases, with 11 bases between them. The germline CDR1 and CDR2 sequences are MGHDK and SYGVNS. CDR3 length: 14 residues. The CDR3 sequence: CASSESSGGETQYF. CDR3 nucleotide sequence: TGTGCCAGCAGTGAATCATCAGGAGGGGAGACCCAGTACTTC.

This clone was picked up one time. The chain has TRBV14 and TRBJ1-4, with 7 bases aligning to TRBD1. CDR3 length: 15 residues. CDR1 SGHDN and CDR2 FVKESK come from the germline V gene. V gave up 4 bases and J gave up 0 bases; unmatched junction bases: 2. The CDR3 region is CASSRTGATNEKLFF. The CDR3 region has the DNA TGTGCCAGCAGCCGAACAGGGGCAACTAATGAAAAACTGTTTTTT.

This chain connects TRBV10-3 to TRBJ1-2; 8 nucleotides line up with TRBD1. The length of the CDR3 is 14 residues. Germline CDR1 is ENHRY and CDR2 is SYGVKD. Trimming removed 5 bases from V and 6 bases from J; junction bases left unmatched: 8. DNA of the CDR3: TGTGCCATCAGTAACGCGGACAGGGTAAATGGCTACACCTTC. Amino acids: CAISNADRVNGYTF.

About this clone: Other DNA sequences in this sample translate to the same CDR3. The V and J genes are TRBV28 and TRBJ1-2; 7 nucleotides agree with TRBD1. V gave up 5 bases and J gave up 1 base; unmatched junction bases: 4. The CDR3 runs to 14 residues. The germline V gene encodes CDR1 MDHEN and CDR2 SYDVKM. The CDR3 reads CASSTGTVNYGYTF. As DNA, the CDR3 is TGTGCCAGCAGTACCGGGACAGTTAACTATGGCTACACCTTC.

The chain uses TRBV6-5 and TRBJ1-4; possible D gene TRBD1, 5 bases. Germline CDR1 and CDR2: MNHEY and SVGAGI. The CDR3 contains 12 residues. Trimming cost V 8 bases and J 8 bases, with 12 bases left between them. The CDR3 DNA is TGTGCCAGCGGGGGGGAGAAAGAAAAACTGTTTTTT. Translation: CASGGEKEKLFF.

The chain uses TRBV29-1 and TRBJ2-6, with a possible D match to TRBD1 (5 bases). V was trimmed by 4 bases and J by 1 base, leaving 17 bases between them. The CDR3 is 17 amino acids. Germline loops: CDR1 SQVTM, CDR2 ANQGSEA. CDR3: CSVVGKTAQSGANVLTF. The DNA of the CDR3 is TGCAGCGTTGTCGGAAAGACAGCCCAATCTGGGGCCAACGTCCTGACTTTC.

CDR3 residues: CASSGTGWDEQYF. The CDR3 DNA sequence: TGTGCCAGCTCCGGGACAGGGTGGGACGAGCAGTACTTC. V gene TRBV18 combines with J gene TRBJ2-7, with 9 bases lining up with TRBD1. Germline lookup yields CDR1 KGHSH and CDR2 LQKENI. The CDR3 has 13 amino acids. The V gene end was trimmed by 6 bases and the J gene end by 5 bases; junction bases not matched to a gene: 5. Full variable domain (missing parts from reference TRBV18 and TRBJ2-7): NAGVMQNPRHLVRRRGQEARLRCSPMKGHSHVYWYRQLPEEGLKFMVYLQKENIIDESGMPKERFSAEFPKEGPSILRIQQVVRGDSAAYFCASSGTGWDEQYFGPGTRLTVT.

The chain combines TRBV5-6 with TRBJ2-7; D is ambiguous. The CDR3 covers 13 residues. The germline CDR1 and CDR2 sequences are SGHDT and YYEEEE. V lost 4 bases and J 0 bases, leaving 8 bases between the germline ends. Here the CDR3 reads CASSPRISYEQYF. The CDR3, as DNA: TGTGCCAGCAGCCCGAGAATCTCCTACGAGCAGTACTTC.

This sequence joins TRBV18 and TRBJ1-2, with 9 nucleotides matching TRBD1. CDR1 KGHSH and CDR2 LQKENI come from the germline V gene. This CDR3 region has 16 residues. The ends lost 5 bases at V and 2 bases at J; junction bases unmatched: 9. CDR3 protein: CASSEGQGRGNYGYTF. The CDR3 nucleotides are TGTGCCAGCTCAGAAGGACAGGGGCGCGGAAACTATGGCTACACCTTC.

The V call is TRBV7-9, the J call TRBJ1-3, with no clear D. Trimming shortened V by 0 bases and J by 4 bases, and 4 bases separated the two germline ends. Germline loops: CDR1 SEHNR, CDR2 FQNEAQ (reference sequence). The CDR3 contains 13 residues. The CDR3 DNA follows: TGTGCCAGCAGCTTAGCGCGAGGAAACACCATATATTTT. Translated: CASSLARGNTIYF.

V and J are TRBV2 and TRBJ2-5, with TRBD2 matching over 7 bases. V was pared by 5 bases and J by 9 bases, with 15 bases of the junction left unmatched. There are 15 residues in the CDR3. Germline V gene sequence: CDR1 SNHLY, CDR2 FYNNEI. CDR3 region: CASSLPGTTSWAQYF. As DNA, the CDR3 is TGTGCCAGCAGTCTCCCCGGGACTACCTCATGGGCCCAGTACTTC.

The chain links TRBV6-5 to TRBJ2-2; 7 bases line up with TRBD2. V gave up 2 bases and J gave up 6 bases; unmatched junction bases: 3. This CDR3 has 14 residues. The germline V gene has CDR1 MNHEY and CDR2 SVGAGI. CDR3 loop: CASSYIAGAGELFF. In DNA form, the CDR3 reads TGTGCCAGCAGTTACATCGCGGGAGCCGGGGAGCTGTTTTTT.

The chain links TRBV10-3 to TRBJ1-1; D uncertain. V was shortened by 10 bases and J by 4 bases, with 10 bases between the two germline ends. Germline V gene lookup returns CDR1 ENHRY and CDR2 SYGVKD. This CDR3 has 11 amino acids. CDR3 loop: CATLASTEAFF. The DNA for the CDR3 is TGTGCCACGCTAGCGAGCACTGAAGCTTTCTTT.

The chain carries TRBV11-2 and TRBJ2-3; no clear D gene. V was cut by 5 bases and J by 8 bases, with 11 bases left in between. CDR1 is SGHAT, CDR2 FQNNGV, per germline. This CDR3 is built from 12 residues. CDR3 nucleotides: TGTGCCAGCAGCCCCAATCGAGGTACGCAGTATTTT. Protein sequence: CASSPNRGTQYF.

The CDR3 protein is CASSQGPGSGGGSSYNEQFF. The CDR3 DNA reads as TGTGCCAGCAGCCAAGGGCCCGGTAGCGGGGGGGGGAGCTCCTACAATGAGCAGTTCTTC. This chain links TRBV4-2 with TRBJ2-1; TRBD2 aligns across 11 bases. The CDR3 extends over 20 amino acids. J lost 0 bases, V lost 1 base, and 11 bases had no gene match. CDR1 and CDR2 from the germline V gene are LGHNA and YNFKEQ.